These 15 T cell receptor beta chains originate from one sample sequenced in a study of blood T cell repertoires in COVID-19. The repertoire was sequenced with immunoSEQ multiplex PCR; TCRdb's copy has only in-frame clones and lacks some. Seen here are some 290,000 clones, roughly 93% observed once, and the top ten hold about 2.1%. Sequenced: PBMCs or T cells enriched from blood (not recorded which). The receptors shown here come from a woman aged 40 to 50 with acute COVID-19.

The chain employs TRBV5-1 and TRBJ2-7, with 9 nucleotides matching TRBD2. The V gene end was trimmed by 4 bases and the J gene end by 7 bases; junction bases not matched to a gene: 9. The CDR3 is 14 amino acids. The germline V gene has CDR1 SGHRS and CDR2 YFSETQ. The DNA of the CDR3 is TGCGCCAGCAGCATAGCGGGAGACACGATGGAGCAGTACTTC. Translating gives CASSIAGDTMEQYF. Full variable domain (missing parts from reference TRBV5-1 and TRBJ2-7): KAGVTQTPRYLIKTRGQQVTLSCSPISGHRSVSWYQQTPGQGLQFLFEYFSETQRNKGNFPGRFSGRQFSNSRSEMNVSTLELGDSALYLCASSIAGDTMEQYFGPGTRLTVT.

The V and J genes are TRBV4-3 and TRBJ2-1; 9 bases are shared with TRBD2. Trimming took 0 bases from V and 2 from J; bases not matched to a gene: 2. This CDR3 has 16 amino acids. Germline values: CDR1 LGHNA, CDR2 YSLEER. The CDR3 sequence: CASSQDLAGPYNEQFF. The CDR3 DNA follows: TGCGCCAGCAGCCAAGATCTAGCGGGACCCTACAATGAGCAGTTCTTC.

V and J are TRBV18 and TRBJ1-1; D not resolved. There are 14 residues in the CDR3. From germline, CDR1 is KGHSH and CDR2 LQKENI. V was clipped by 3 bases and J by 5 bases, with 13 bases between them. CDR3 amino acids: CASSPAGLRTEAFF. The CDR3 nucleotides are TGTGCCAGCTCACCCGCGGGGTTGCGGACTGAAGCTTTCTTT.

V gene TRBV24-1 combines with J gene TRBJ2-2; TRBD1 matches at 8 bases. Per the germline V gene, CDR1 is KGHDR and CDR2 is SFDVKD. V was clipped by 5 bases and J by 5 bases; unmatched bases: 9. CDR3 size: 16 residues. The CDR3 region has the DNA TGTGCCACCAGTGGTACCGACAGGGGAGGAACCGGGGAGCTGTTTTTT. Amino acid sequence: CATSGTDRGGTGELFF.

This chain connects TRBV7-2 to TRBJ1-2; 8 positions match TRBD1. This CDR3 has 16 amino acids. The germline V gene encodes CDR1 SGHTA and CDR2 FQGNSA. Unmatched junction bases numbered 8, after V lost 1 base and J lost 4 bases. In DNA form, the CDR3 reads TGTGCCAGCAGCTTAGTGACAGGGGTGGGGGTCTATGGCTACACCTTC. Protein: CASSLVTGVGVYGYTF.

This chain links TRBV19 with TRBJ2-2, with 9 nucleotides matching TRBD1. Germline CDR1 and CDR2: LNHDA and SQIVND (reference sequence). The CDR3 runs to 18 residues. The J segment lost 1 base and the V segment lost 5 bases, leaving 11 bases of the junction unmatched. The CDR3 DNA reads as TGTGCCAGTAGTCTCGGGACAGGGTATTTTAAGAACACCGGGGAGCTGTTTTTT. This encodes CASSLGTGYFKNTGELFF.

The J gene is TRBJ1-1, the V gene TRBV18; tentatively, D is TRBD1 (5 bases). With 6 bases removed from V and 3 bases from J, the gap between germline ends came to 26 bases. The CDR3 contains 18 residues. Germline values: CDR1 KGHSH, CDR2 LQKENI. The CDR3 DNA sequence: TGTGCCAGCTCCCACCTGGCCGCGCAGGGTGGGAAAGACACTGAAGCTTTCTTT. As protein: CASSHLAAQGGKDTEAFF.

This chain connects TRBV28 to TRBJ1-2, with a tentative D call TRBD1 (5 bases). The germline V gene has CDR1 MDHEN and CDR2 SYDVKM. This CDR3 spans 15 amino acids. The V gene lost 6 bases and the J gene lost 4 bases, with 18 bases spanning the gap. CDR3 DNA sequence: TGTGCCAGCAGCCCTACACCAGGGCCTGGCTATGGCTACACCTTC. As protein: CASSPTPGPGYGYTF.

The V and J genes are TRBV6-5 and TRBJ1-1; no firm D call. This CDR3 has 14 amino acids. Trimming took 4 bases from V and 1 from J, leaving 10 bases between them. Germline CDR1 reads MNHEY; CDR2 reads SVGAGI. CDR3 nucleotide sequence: TGTGCCAGCAGTTCTCGAGCGAAGAACACTGAAGCTTTCTTT. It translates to CASSSRAKNTEAFF.

The CDR3 region is CASSLETSGGNEQFF. Written as DNA, the CDR3 is TGTGCCAGCAGCTTGGAGACTAGCGGGGGCAATGAGCAGTTCTTC. This chain uses TRBV5-4 with TRBJ2-1; the match to TRBD2 covers 12 bases. Losses at the gene ends were 0 bases for V and 6 bases for J; bases not matched to a gene: 1. The V gene's germline CDR1 is SGHNT and CDR2 YYREEE (reference sequence). The CDR3 spans 15 residues.

Written as DNA, the CDR3 is TGCGCCAGCAGCTTGACGGTCGGCCCGTTGGGCGGCTACACCTTC. Its translation is CASSLTVGPLGGYTF. The V and J genes are TRBV5-1 and TRBJ1-2; D remains ambiguous. CDR1 and CDR2 from the germline V gene are SGHRS and YFSETQ. The CDR3 sequence is 15 residues long. V lost 1 base to trimming and J lost 8 bases, with 18 bases between them.

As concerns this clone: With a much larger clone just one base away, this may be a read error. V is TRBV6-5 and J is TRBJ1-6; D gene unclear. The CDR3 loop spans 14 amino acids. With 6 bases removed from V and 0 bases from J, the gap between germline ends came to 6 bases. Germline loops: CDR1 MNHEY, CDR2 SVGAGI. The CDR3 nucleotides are TGTGCCAGCAGCTGGAGCTCCTATAATTCACCCCTCCACTTT. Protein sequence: CASSWSSYNSPLHF.

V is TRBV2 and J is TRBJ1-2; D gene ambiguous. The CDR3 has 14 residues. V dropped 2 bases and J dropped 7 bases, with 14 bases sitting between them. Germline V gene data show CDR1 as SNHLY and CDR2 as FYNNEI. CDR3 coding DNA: TGTGCCAGCAGTGAATCTGGCTTACGAGGTGGCTACACCTTC. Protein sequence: CASSESGLRGGYTF.

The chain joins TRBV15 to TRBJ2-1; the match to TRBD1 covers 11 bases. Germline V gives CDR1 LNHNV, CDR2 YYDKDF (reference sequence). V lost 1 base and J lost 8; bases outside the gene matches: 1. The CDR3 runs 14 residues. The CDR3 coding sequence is TGTGCCACCAGCAGAGGGGGACAGGGGGATGAGCAGTTCTTC. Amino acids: CATSRGGQGDEQFF.

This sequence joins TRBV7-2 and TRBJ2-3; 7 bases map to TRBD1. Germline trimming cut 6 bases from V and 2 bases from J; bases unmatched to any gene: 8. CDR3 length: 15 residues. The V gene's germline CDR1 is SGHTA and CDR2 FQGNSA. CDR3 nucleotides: TGTGCCAGCAGAACCGGGACAGTATACACAGATACGCAGTATTTT. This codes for CASRTGTVYTDTQYF.